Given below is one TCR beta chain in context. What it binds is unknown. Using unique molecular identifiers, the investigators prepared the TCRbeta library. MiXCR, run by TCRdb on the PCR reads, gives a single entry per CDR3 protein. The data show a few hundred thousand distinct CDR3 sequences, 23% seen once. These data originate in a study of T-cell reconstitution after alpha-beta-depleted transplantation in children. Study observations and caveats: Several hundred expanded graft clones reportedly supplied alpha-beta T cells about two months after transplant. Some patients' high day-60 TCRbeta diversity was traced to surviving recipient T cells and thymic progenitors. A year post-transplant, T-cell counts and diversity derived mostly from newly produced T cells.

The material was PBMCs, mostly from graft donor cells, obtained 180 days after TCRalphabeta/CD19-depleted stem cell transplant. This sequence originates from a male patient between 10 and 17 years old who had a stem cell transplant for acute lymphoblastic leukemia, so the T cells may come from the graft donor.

The CDR3, as DNA: TGCAGTGCCACCGGGGACAGGGCTTACTACGAGCAGTACTTC. It specifies CSATGDRAYYEQYF. V gene TRBV20-1 combines with J gene TRBJ2-7; 9 bases align to TRBD1. The V and J ends lost 6 bases and 3 bases, in that order; junction bases with no gene match: 9. CDR3 length equals 14 residues. CDR1 is DFQATT, CDR2 SNEGSKA, per germline (reference sequence).